Presented here are 2 T cell receptor beta chains from one specimen sequenced in a study of blood T cell repertoires in COVID-19. Assay: immunoSEQ multiplex PCR; the TCRdb copy retains only in-frame clones and omits some. The table lists roughly 150,000 clones, 75% to 85% of them singletons. The sequencing input was peripheral blood. The receptor set was obtained from a man between 60 and 75 years old with acute or convalescent COVID-19.

The rearrangement joins TRBV28 to TRBJ2-7; D is unclear. Trimming shortened V by 6 bases and J by 5 bases, and 8 bases separated the two germline ends. CDR1 is MDHEN, CDR2 SYDVKM, per germline. CDR3 size: 11 residues. Written as DNA, the CDR3 is TGTGCCAGCAGCTACAGAGACGAGCAGTACTTC. This sequence encodes CASSYRDEQYF.

The rearrangement links TRBV5-6 to TRBJ2-5, with 11 bases aligning to TRBD2. This CDR3 contains 16 residues. The V and J ends lost 4 bases and 2 bases, in that order; junction bases with no gene match: 7. The V gene's germline CDR1 is SGHDT and CDR2 YYEEEE. The CDR3: CASSRGVAGGQETQYF. Written as DNA, the CDR3 is TGTGCCAGCAGCAGAGGGGTAGCGGGGGGGCAAGAGACCCAGTACTTC.